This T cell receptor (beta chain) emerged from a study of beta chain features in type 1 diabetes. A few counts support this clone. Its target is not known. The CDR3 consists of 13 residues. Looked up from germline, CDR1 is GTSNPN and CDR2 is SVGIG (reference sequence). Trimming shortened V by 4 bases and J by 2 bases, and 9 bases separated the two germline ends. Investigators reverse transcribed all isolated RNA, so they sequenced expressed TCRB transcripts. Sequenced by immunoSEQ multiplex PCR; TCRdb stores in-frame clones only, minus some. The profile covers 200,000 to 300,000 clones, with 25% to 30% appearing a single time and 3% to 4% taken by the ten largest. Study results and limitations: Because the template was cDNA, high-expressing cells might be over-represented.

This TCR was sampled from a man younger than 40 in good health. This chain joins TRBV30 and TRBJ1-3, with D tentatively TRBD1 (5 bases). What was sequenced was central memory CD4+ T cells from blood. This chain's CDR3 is CAWTGGAGNTIYF. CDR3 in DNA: TGTGCCTGGACGGGGGGAGCTGGAAACACCATATATTTT.